This T cell receptor (beta chain) came from a study of blood T cell repertoires in COVID-19. This table comes from immunoSEQ multiplex PCR, and its TCRdb copy is limited to in-frame clones, with some not included. There are 160,000 or so clones in the sample; about 85% occur only once, and roughly 5.4% lies in the top ten. Germline V gene lookup returns CDR1 LNHDA and CDR2 SQIVND (reference sequence). CDR3 length: 15 residues. V was clipped by 2 bases and J by 3 bases, with 10 bases between them. This clonotype was sampled from a woman aged 50 to 60 with COVID-19, enrolled during active disease. Sequenced input: peripheral blood. This chain links TRBV19 with TRBJ1-4, with TRBD1 as a possible D gene (5 bases). As DNA, the CDR3 is TGTGCCAGTAGTATATTTGGGGCCTCTAATGAAAAACTGTTTTTT. Amino acids: CASSIFGASNEKLFF.